What follows is one T cell receptor beta chain and its context. Antigen unknown. The data stem from a study of T cell responses to AZD1222 COVID-19 vaccine. Background on the study: Some second doses came at about 4 weeks and others at about 12 weeks; these were pooled. General study findings and limits: Only a handful of AZD1222 recipients tested seropositive at baseline.

Germline V lookup: CDR1 LNHDA, CDR2 SQIVND (reference sequence). With 6 bases clipped from V and 7 bases from J, the junction kept 8 bases outside the gene matches. The CDR3 is made up of 13 amino acids. Clones were read by immunoSEQ multiplex PCR, and TCRdb kept only the in-frame ones, dropping some. The profile shows some 160,000 clones, around 94% of them singletons. The sample in question was peripheral blood, obtained on day 0 of AZD1222 vaccination. The chain is built from TRBV19 and TRBJ1-2; the match to TRBD1 covers 7 bases. The sequence derives from an adult in good health. CDR3 loop: CASRGRQGPGYTF. CDR3 nucleotide sequence: TGTGCCAGTAGAGGCCGACAGGGCCCTGGCTACACCTTC.